Each of the 5 T cell receptor beta chains below was sequenced from the same sample in a study of early T cells in non-severe SARS-CoV-2 infection. TCRdb passed the 5' RACE reads through MiXCR, listing each CDR3 protein once. This sample yields 25,000 to 30,000 distinct CDR3 sequences, of which 9.5% to 10% are seen a single time; roughly an eighth belongs to the top ten. Material: whole blood. The receptor source for this set is an adult who was a healthcare worker with PCR-confirmed SARS-CoV-2 infection or an uninfected control (not recorded which).

This clonotype was seen ten or more times. This sequence joins TRBV4-3 and TRBJ1-6; 8 bases are a match to TRBD1. Germline CDR1 and CDR2: LGHNA and YSLEER. The ends lost 0 bases at V and 9 bases at J; junction bases unmatched: 4. The CDR3 is 15 amino acids. The CDR3 nucleotides read TGCGCCAGCAGCCAAGACAGGGGGCTAGGTTCACCCCTCCACTTT. It yields the protein CASSQDRGLGSPLHF.

The chain employs TRBV11-3 and TRBJ2-3; perhaps D is TRBD1 or TRBD2 (5 bases each). V lost 6 bases, J lost 0 bases, and 13 bases lay in between. Germline CDR1 and CDR2: SGHNT and YENEEA. The CDR3 consists of 15 residues. The DNA for the CDR3 is TGTGCCAGCAGTTCCGGGACGACGAGCACAGATACGCAGTATTTT. It yields the protein CASSSGTTSTDTQYF.

The chain is built from TRBV29-1 and TRBJ2-1; D is uncertain. The CDR3 runs to 12 residues. The V and J ends lost 6 bases and 7 bases respectively, with 13 bases between them. CDR1 is SQVTM and CDR2 is ANQGSEA in the germline V gene. CDR3 sequence (DNA): TGCAGCGTCCAACCGATGGGGAATGAGCAGTTCTTC. Translating gives CSVQPMGNEQFF.

This clonotype was picked up many times. The V gene is TRBV7-3, the J gene TRBJ2-3; no firm D call. This CDR3 spans 14 amino acids. In germline, CDR1 is SGHTA, CDR2 FQGTGA. V was pared by 1 base and J by 2 bases, with 7 bases between. The CDR3: CASSLRWDTDTQYF. CDR3 sequence (DNA): TGTGCCAGCAGCTTAAGGTGGGACACAGATACGCAGTATTTT.

This clonotype has more than one count but fewer than ten. This CDR3 fails to terminate in the conserved phenylalanine or tryptophan, so it likely reflects a read error. The rearrangement uses TRBV20-1 and TRBJ2-4, with 9 bases fitting TRBD2. The CDR3 extends over 14 amino acids. Germline lookup yields CDR1 DFQATT and CDR2 SNEGSKA (reference sequence). The trim removed 5 bases at V and 8 bases at J, leaving 10 bases unmatched. The chain's CDR3 is CSAPLAGGRDIQYL. DNA of the CDR3: TGCAGTGCTCCCCTCGCGGGGGGGCGGGACATTCAGTACTTA.